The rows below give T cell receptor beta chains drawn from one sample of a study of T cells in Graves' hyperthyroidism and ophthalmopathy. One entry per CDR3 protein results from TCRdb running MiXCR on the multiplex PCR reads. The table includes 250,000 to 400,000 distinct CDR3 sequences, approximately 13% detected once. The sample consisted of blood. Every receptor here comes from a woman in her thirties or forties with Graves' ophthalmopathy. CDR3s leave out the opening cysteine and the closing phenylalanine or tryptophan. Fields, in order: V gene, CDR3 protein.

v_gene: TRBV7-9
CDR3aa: ASSSSTGGTGANVLT

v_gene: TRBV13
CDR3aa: ASSVDRGEQY

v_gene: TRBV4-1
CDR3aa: ASSQDSASPLH

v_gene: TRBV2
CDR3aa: ASSVDREGEQY

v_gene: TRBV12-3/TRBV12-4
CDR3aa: ASSPGLGGGYT

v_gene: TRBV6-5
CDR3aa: ASSLDYQETQY

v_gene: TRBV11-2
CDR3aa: ASSFGGPTDTQY

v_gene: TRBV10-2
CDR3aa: ASNEGLRNEQF

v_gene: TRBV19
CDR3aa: ASSIGGWGGNQPQH

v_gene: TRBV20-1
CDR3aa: SAREWTEDQPQH

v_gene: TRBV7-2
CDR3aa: ASSLGGWSTDTQY

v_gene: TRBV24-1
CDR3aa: ATSDRDSEQY

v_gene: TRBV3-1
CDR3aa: ASSRRLADYNEQF

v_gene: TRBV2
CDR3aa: ASSERQWNQPQH

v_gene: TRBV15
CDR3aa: ATSTDEGRERDEQF

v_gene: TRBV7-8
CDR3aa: ASSLSRDRNYGYT

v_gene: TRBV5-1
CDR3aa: ASTALAYNEQF

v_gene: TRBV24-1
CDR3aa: ATSVMGGGSYNEQF

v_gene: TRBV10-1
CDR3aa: ASSQEDTQY

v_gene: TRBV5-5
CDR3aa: ASSLDSSGAYYEQY

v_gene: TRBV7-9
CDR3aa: ASSSVPGQGAGGYEQY

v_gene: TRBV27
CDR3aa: ASSPGRGWKPPLWQY

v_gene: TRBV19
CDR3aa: ASSTPRGGYQPQH

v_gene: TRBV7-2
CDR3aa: ASSFWRDPPEQY

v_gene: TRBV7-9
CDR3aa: ASSLRAELSTDTQY

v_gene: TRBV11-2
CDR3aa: ASSWGLTYPDTQY

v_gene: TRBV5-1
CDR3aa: ASSLVASARNEQF

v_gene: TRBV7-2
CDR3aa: ASSPKKQGGTEAF

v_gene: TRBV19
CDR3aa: ASSIDHSGPQH

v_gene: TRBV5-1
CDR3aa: ASSSGTVGGEQF

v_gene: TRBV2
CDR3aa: ASSFRTGTSVSQY

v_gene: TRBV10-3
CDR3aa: AAAAQGYTEAF

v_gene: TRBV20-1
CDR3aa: SANSGGAITDTQY